The text below deals with one T cell receptor (beta chain). Authors' methods: Scientists estimated how many nucleated cells there were by amplifying reference gene primers. Repertoires were generated with immunoSEQ multiplex PCR, while TCRdb's copy carries only in-frame clones and drops some. V and J calls and clone size follow that table, whereas D and trimming were derived from the DNA. The sample shows about 210,000 clones, about 91% of them seen only once. This sample was taken from a study of blood T cell repertoires in COVID-19. At the level of the study: PBMCs, B-cell-depleted T cells, or T cells provided the cDNA or gDNA that made up the material.

The receptor was isolated from a man younger than 45 with acute or convalescent COVID-19. Sample: peripheral blood.

The CDR3 region is CASSIGGLGDTIYF. The CDR3 coding sequence is TGTGCCAGTAGTATCGGAGGGCTCGGGGACACCATATATTTT. The chain carries TRBV19 and TRBJ1-3; no reliable D call. The V gene lost 3 bases and the J gene lost 8 bases, with 14 bases spanning the gap. The CDR3 loop spans 14 amino acids. Germline CDR1 LNHDA, CDR2 SQIVND (reference sequence).